A selection of T cell receptor beta chains follows, all from one sample in a study of identical twins. In TCRdb, the 5' RACE reads were re-called with MiXCR into one record per CDR3 protein. Here the sample spans a few hundred thousand distinct CDR3 sequences, just under 10% being singletons. In addition, the sample was reused for a study of yellow fever vaccine responses in identical twins.

The sample taken for sequencing was PBMCs. Receptors originate from a woman aged 18-29 years in good health. CDR3s include the opening cysteine and the closing phenylalanine or tryptophan. The D gene is left open where the match is weak. For some rows the clone size is stated as once, few or many, or as a class when expanded; others skip it.

CDR3 protein	CDR3 DNA	D gene	V gene	J gene	clone size
CASSEAHGYEQYF	TGTGCCAGCAGTGAAGCACATGGATACGAGCAGTACTTC	-	TRBV6-1	TRBJ2-7	-
CASKADLNPSEQFF	TGTGCCAGTAAGGCGGATTTGAACCCAAGTGAGCAGTTCTTC	-	TRBV19	TRBJ2-1	-
CASSRRGGFGDTQYF	TGTGCCAGCAGCCGTCGTGGGGGGTTTGGTGATACGCAGTATTTT	-	TRBV7-2	TRBJ2-3	few
CASSRDRSSYEQYF	TGTGCCAGCAGCAGGGACAGGAGCTCCTACGAGCAGTACTTC	TRBD1	TRBV6-1	TRBJ2-7	many
CASRSGTAVDTQYF	TGTGCCAGCAGATCCGGGACAGCTGTGGATACGCAGTATTTT	TRBD1	TRBV12-3/TRBV12-4	TRBJ2-3	few
CSARGAGTSGAQETQYF	TGCAGTGCTAGAGGGGCGGGGACTAGCGGGGCACAAGAGACCCAGTACTTC	TRBD2	TRBV20-1	TRBJ2-5	-
CASSLDEGVTGEPFF	TGTGCCAGCAGCTTAGACGAGGGAGTCACCGGGGAGCCGTTTTTT	-	TRBV7-8	TRBJ2-2	-
CATSREGHSYNEQFF	TGTGCCACCAGCAGAGAGGGACACAGTTACAATGAGCAGTTCTTC	-	TRBV15	TRBJ2-1	few
CASSPSGGPGQETQYF	TGTGCCAGCAGTCCATCTGGAGGGCCCGGCCAAGAGACCCAGTACTTC	-	TRBV6-1	TRBJ2-5	-
CASRDSNQPQHF	TGTGCCAGCAGGGACAGCAATCAGCCCCAGCATTTT	-	TRBV12-3/TRBV12-4	TRBJ1-5	many
CASSRSYNEQFF	TGCGCCAGCAGCCGGTCCTACAATGAGCAGTTCTTC	-	TRBV5-1	TRBJ2-1	many
CASSPRDAGNYGYTF	TGTGCCAGCAGTCCTCGAGATGCAGGCAACTATGGCTACACCTTC	-	TRBV6-5	TRBJ1-2	few
CSASVAYNEQFF	TGCAGTGCGAGTGTCGCGTACAATGAGCAGTTCTTC	-	TRBV20-1	TRBJ2-1	many
CASSQGQPAHNSPLHF	TGCGCCAGCAGCCAAGGACAGCCGGCACATAATTCACCCCTCCACTTT	-	TRBV5-1	TRBJ1-6	few
CASSQRGNEQFF	TGTGCCAGCAGCCAGCGGGGCAATGAGCAGTTCTTC	-	TRBV14	TRBJ2-1	many
CASSQWTGAYEQYF	TGCGCCAGCAGCCAGTGGACAGGGGCCTACGAGCAGTACTTC	TRBD1	TRBV4-1	TRBJ2-7	-
CASSQDSLSPQETQYF	TGCGCCAGCAGCCAAGATTCTTTGAGTCCACAAGAGACCCAGTACTTC	-	TRBV4-3	TRBJ2-5	many
CASGSRAKHGYTF	TGTGCGAGCGGGAGCAGGGCGAAGCATGGCTACACCTTC	-	TRBV7-8	TRBJ1-2	few
CAISAGGRTYEQYF	TGTGCCATCAGTGCTGGGGGGCGAACCTACGAGCAGTACTTC	-	TRBV10-3	TRBJ2-7	many
CATSDRGRSGANVLTF	TGTGCCACCAGTGATAGGGGCCGCTCTGGGGCCAACGTCCTGACTTTC	-	TRBV24-1	TRBJ2-6	many
CASSSWRVSQGLGQETQYF	TGCGCCAGCAGCTCCTGGAGAGTGAGTCAGGGATTAGGGCAAGAGACCCAGTACTTC	-	TRBV5-1	TRBJ2-5	many
CASSESNGEAGGDEQFF	TGCGCCAGCAGTGAGTCAAATGGGGAAGCGGGAGGCGATGAGCAGTTCTTC	TRBD2	TRBV10-1	TRBJ2-1	many
CSARGVSTYEQYF	TGCAGTGCTAGAGGCGTCAGCACCTACGAGCAGTACTTC	-	TRBV20-1	TRBJ2-7	-
CASLGTSGAEQFF	TGCGCCAGCCTCGGGACTAGCGGGGCTGAGCAGTTCTTC	TRBD2	TRBV10-2	TRBJ2-1	-
CASSRGDRGYGYTF	TGTGCCAGCAGCAGGGGGGACAGGGGCTATGGCTACACCTTC	TRBD1	TRBV6-1	TRBJ1-2	few
CAIKTTTGGSYGYTF	TGTGCCATCAAGACGACAACAGGGGGCTCCTATGGCTACACCTTC	TRBD1	TRBV12-3/TRBV12-4	TRBJ1-2	many
CASSYSGGRTEAFF	TGTGCCAGCAGTTACTCGGGGGGTCGGACTGAAGCTTTCTTT	-	TRBV6-5	TRBJ1-1	many
CASTTTGDTEAFF	TGCGCCAGCACTACTACAGGGGATACTGAAGCTTTCTTT	TRBD1	TRBV5-1	TRBJ1-1	many
CASSRAGQINEQYF	TGTGCCAGTAGTAGGGCAGGACAGATAAACGAGCAGTACTTC	-	TRBV19	TRBJ2-7	few